This T cell receptor (beta chain) was captured by sequencing in a study of T-cell reconstitution after alpha-beta-depleted transplantation in children. The germline V and J ends were trimmed by 3 bases and 0 bases, with 13 bases remaining between them. This CDR3 comprises 16 residues. CDR1 and CDR2 from the germline V gene are SGHDT and YYEEEE. Unique molecular identifiers were incorporated into the prepared TCRbeta library. One entry per CDR3 protein, called by TCRdb with MiXCR from the PCR reads. The sample holds about 640,000 distinct CDR3 sequences; approximately 17% are singletons and the top ten take approximately 1%. This clonotype was observed at least ten times.

The sequence was collected from a human donor who donated a stem cell graft to a child with acute myeloid leukemia. Source: PBMCs from the stem cell graft donor, taken from the stem cell graft. V and J are TRBV5-6 and TRBJ2-4, with D possibly being TRBD1 (5 bases). This chain's CDR3 is CASSSDSRLAKNIQYF. The CDR3 DNA is TGTGCCAGCAGCTCTGACAGTCGACTAGCCAAAAACATTCAGTACTTC. Complete variable domain (other parts from reference TRBV5-6 and TRBJ2-4): DAGVTQSPTHLIKTRGQQVTLRCSPKSGHDTVSWYQQALGQGPQFIFQYYEEEERQRGNFPDRFSGHQFPNYSSELNVNALLLGDSALYLCASSSDSRLAKNIQYFGAGTRLSVL.